This TCR beta chain comes out of a study of brain T cells in children with intractable seizures. General study points: Absence of clones before surgery may stem from lower sequencing depth.

This clone was detected only a few times. What it binds is not known. Libraries were prepared by immunoSEQ multiplex PCR; TCRdb keeps only in-frame clonotypes and omits some of them. The table includes several thousand clones, approximately 69% detected once. V dropped 2 bases and J dropped 9 bases, with 11 bases sitting between them. The V gene's germline CDR1 is MNHNS and CDR2 SASEGT. This CDR3 contains 14 residues. Sequencing was limited to surgery cases with top T cell transcript signatures in brain tissue. V usage is TRBV6-1 and J usage is TRBJ1-6, with a possible D match to TRBD1 (5 bases). Sequencing was performed on resected brain tissue, taken at surgery. The sequence was collected from a girl aged 2 to 9 with tuberous sclerosis and intractable seizures. The CDR3 protein is CASSETRGSSPLHF. The CDR3 DNA reads as TGTGCCAGCAGTGAAACGAGGGGTAGTTCACCCCTCCACTTT.